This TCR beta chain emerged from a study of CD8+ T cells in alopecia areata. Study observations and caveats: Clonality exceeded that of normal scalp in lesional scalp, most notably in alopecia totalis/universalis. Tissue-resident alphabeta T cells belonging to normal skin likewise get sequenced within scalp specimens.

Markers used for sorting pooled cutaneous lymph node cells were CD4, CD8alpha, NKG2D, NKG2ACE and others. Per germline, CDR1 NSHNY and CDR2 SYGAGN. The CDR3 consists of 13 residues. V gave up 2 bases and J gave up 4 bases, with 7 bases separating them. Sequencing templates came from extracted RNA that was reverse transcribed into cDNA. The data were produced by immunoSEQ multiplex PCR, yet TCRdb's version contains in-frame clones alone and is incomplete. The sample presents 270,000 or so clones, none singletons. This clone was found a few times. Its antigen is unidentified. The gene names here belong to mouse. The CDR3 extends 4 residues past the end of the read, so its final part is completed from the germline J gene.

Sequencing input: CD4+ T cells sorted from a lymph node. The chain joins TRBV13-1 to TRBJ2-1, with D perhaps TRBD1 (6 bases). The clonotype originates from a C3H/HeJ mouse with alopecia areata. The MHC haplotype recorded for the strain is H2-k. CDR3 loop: CASSEGTYAEQFF. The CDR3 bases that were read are TGTGCCAGCAGTGAAGGGACATATGCT.